This TCR beta chain was identified during a study of identical twins listed by TCRdb under 2016. Some background on the complete study: To test whether fetal clonotypes persist, the study used deep sequencing on TCR alpha and beta repertoires from monozygotic twins, unrelated adults of various ages, and cord blood. To rule out contamination, the twin experiments were replicated at different times with different library preparation protocols.

V loses 0 bases of germline sequence and J loses 4 bases, and the interval between the two ends is 4 bases. Reading from cysteine to phenylalanine, the CDR3 counts 12 amino acids. The read is trimmed to its CDR3 DNA, 36 bases read in frame from base 1. Reading the germline V gene gives CDR1 SGHAT and CDR2 FQNNGV. This clonotype was picked up a small number of times. Its antigen is unknown. No base quality values were provided; no much bigger clone lies one nucleotide off. Every donor in the study was a healthy Caucasian. Three pairs of female monozygotic twins, all aged roughly 18 to 29 years, were included in the twin cohort. Positive isolation kits from Invitrogen were used to isolate the CD4+ and CD8+ T cell populations. Preparation of the library involved 5' RACE. For sequencing, an Illumina HiSeq 2000 was employed. Template switching added a universal primer binding site, and the final cDNA carried a unique molecular identifier that allowed TCR cDNA molecules to be counted accurately. Specific primers in the conserved constant-segment region were used to synthesize first-strand cDNA for the TCR alpha and beta chains. To control for contamination, every cDNA library was double barcoded, receiving both a SMART-Mk sample barcode and Illumina barcodes. Two successive PCR steps introduced TruSeq adapter sequences along with Illumina sample barcodes. The TCR alpha and beta cDNA libraries were sequenced on the Illumina HiSeq platform using custom primers. On the authors' methods: MiGEC processed the raw reads to extract unique molecular identifiers, while MiXCR was used to determine the CDR3 positions. For each individual, recombination models were inferred using an EM algorithm with the repgenHMM and IGoR tools. Shared clonotype analysis was performed with the tcR package in R, normalizing sharing by the product of cloneset sizes. To study raw recombination free of thymic and clonal selection effects, out-of-frame nonproductive sequences were analyzed. TCRdb reanalyzed the raw reads on its own, using fastp at Q25 for trimming and MiXCR for clone calling, and kept in-frame beta chains. Each CDR3 protein gets just one entry, which takes the most common genes and DNA from the rows behind it. TCRdb, not the authors, supplied the V and J calls. In this sample the table shows a few hundred thousand distinct CDR3 sequences, 8.5% to 9.5% of which occur a single time. The top ten hold approximately 7% of the sample.

Paper-wide results and their limitations: Zero-insertion analyses could be partly confounded by invariant T cells such as MAIT and iNKT, though diverse VJ usage argued against such confounding for most clonotypes. Abundant cord blood beta clonotypes had fewer insertions, young adult naive repertoires showed a similar but weaker trend, and memory repertoires showed no such trend. Recombination models systematically underestimated out-of-frame TCR alpha sharing in monozygotic twins but agreed with sharing between unrelated individuals. Compared with coincidental sharing between unrelated individuals, out-of-frame TCR alpha sequences shared between twins showed an excess of sequences with low generation probability. Conclusions relied on cross-sectional statistical analysis, since the same donors could not be followed over many years. A weaker excess of twin sharing was found in beta out-of-frame sequences because the signal-to-noise ratio was lowered by fewer shared sequences.

The same sample was also studied in work on yellow fever vaccine responses in identical twins. That second publication adds: The T cell response to vaccination in identical twins was reported by the authors to appear partly convergent and partly personalized. In identical twins, the study followed T cell clones that responded to the vaccine with precision.

The receptor chain draws on TRBV11-2 and TRBJ2-7; the D gene identity is not certain. The sample comprised CD8+ T cells sorted from blood. This sequence originates from a woman aged 18 to 35 in good health. The CDR3 reads CASSLDQYEQYF. The sequenced DNA is TGTGCCAGCAGCTTAGACCAGTACGAGCAGTACTTC.